The 5 T cell receptor beta chains below all came from one sample that was sequenced in a study of T cell changes during pregnancy in multiple sclerosis. Sequencing was performed with immunoSEQ multiplex PCR; in TCRdb, only in-frame clones are kept and a portion is missing. The data show about 80,000 clones, approximately 94% seen once. Sequencing used peripheral blood, obtained after pregnancy. The receptors here all came from a female donor in good health, enrolled as a control in a pregnancy study.

The chain recombines TRBV4-1 with TRBJ2-7; 11 nucleotides line up with TRBD2. Germline lookup yields CDR1 MGHRA and CDR2 YSYEKL. V was pared by 4 bases and J by 6 bases, with 17 bases of the junction left unmatched. CDR3 length: 18 residues. The CDR3 is CASSLGTSGSTNGREQYF. Here the CDR3 DNA reads TGCGCCAGCAGCCTCGGCACTAGCGGGAGTACAAACGGTCGCGAGCAGTACTTC.

The chain employs TRBV7-2 and TRBJ1-5; D gene unclear. Germline V gene lookup returns CDR1 SGHTA and CDR2 FQGNSA. There are 14 residues in the CDR3. Trimming removed 1 base at V and 2 bases at J, with 6 bases between. This chain's CDR3 is CASSLGQGNQPQHF. Written as DNA, the CDR3 is TGTGCCAGCAGCTTAGGGCAGGGCAATCAGCCCCAGCATTTT.

The chain is built from TRBV28 and TRBJ2-7; D may be TRBD1 (6 bases). Germline V gene sequence: CDR1 MDHEN, CDR2 SYDVKM. This CDR3 region has 15 residues. With 6 bases removed from V and 3 bases from J, the gap between germline ends came to 18 bases. CDR3 sequence reads: CASSSPDSGLYEQYF. In nucleotides, the CDR3 is TGTGCCAGCAGCTCCCCGGACAGCGGACTCTACGAGCAGTACTTC.

V gene TRBV28 combines with J gene TRBJ2-3; possibly TRBD1 for D (6 bases). Germline V gives CDR1 MDHEN, CDR2 SYDVKM. The CDR3 sequence is 16 residues long. V was shortened by 6 bases and J by 3 bases, with 19 bases between the two germline ends. CDR3 DNA: TGTGCCAGCAGAAAACCCCCAGGGGCTAGTACAGATACGCAGTATTTT. This codes for CASRKPPGASTDTQYF.

V gene TRBV5-1 combines with J gene TRBJ2-3; 8 bases line up with TRBD1. V lost 3 bases to trimming and J lost 5 bases; unmatched junction nucleotides: 8. This CDR3 is 15 amino acids long. CDR1 is SGHRS, CDR2 YFSETQ, per germline. In nucleotides, the CDR3 is TGCGCCAGCAGCTCCGCAGGGGGCGGGTTAGATACGCAGTATTTT. Translated: CASSSAGGGLDTQYF. The full variable domain, with the rest looked up from reference TRBV5-1 and TRBJ2-3, is KAGVTQTPRYLIKTRGQQVTLSCSPISGHRSVSWYQQTPGQGLQFLFEYFSETQRNKGNFPGRFSGRQFSNSRSEMNVSTLELGDSALYLCASSSAGGGLDTQYFGPGTRLTVL.